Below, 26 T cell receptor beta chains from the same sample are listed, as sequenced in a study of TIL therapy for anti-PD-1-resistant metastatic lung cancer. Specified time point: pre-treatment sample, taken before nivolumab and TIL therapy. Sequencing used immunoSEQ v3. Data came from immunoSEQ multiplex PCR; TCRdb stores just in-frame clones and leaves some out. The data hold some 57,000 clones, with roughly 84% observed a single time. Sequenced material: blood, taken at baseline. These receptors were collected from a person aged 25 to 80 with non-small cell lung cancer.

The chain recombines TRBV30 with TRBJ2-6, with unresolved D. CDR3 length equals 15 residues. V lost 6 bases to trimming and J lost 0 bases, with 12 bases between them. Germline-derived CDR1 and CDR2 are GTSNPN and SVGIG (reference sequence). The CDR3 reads CACALGHSGANVLTF. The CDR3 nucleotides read TGTGCCTGTGCTCTTGGTCACTCTGGGGCCAACGTCCTGACTTTC.

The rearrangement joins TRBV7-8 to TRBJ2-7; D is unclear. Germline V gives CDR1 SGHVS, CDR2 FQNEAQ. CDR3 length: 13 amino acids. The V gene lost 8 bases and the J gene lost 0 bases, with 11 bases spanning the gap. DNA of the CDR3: TGTGCCAGCGAGTCGAGCCTCTCCTACGAGCAGTACTTC. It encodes CASESSLSYEQYF.

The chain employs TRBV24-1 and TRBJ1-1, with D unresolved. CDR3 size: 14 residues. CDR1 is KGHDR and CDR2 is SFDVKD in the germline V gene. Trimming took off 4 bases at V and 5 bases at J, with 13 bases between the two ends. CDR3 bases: TGTGCCACCAGTGAGGAGAAGGGTAGAACTGAAGCTTTCTTT. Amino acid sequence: CATSEEKGRTEAFF.

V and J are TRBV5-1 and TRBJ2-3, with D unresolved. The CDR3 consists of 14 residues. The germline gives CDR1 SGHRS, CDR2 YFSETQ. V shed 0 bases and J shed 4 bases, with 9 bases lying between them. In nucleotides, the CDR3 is TGCGCCAGCAGCTTGGCCCAGGCGTCAGATACGCAGTATTTT. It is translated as CASSLAQASDTQYF.

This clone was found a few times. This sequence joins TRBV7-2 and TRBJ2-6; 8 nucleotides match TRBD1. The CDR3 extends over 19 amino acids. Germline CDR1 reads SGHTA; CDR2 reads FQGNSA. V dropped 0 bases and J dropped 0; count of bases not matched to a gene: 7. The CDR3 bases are TGTGCCAGCAGCTTAGCTCTGGGGGACAGGCGCTCTGGGGCCAACGTCCTGACTTTC. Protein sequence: CASSLALGDRRSGANVLTF.

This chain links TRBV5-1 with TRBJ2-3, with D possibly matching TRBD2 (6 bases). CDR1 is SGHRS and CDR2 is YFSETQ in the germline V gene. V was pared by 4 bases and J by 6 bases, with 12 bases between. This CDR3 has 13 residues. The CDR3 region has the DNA TGCGCCAGCAGCCCGGGAGCGGGTGATACGCAGTATTTT. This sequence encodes CASSPGAGDTQYF.

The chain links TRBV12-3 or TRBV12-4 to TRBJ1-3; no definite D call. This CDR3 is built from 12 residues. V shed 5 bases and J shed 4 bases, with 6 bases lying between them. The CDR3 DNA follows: TGTGCCAGCAGTCTTCTCGGAAACACCATATATTTT. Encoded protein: CASSLLGNTIYF.

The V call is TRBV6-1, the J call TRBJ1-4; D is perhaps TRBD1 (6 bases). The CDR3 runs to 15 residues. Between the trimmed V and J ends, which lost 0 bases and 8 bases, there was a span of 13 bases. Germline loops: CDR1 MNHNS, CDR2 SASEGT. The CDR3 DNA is TGTGCCAGCAGTGAAGCTGAGGGGGTTGGCGAAAAACTGTTTTTT. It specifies CASSEAEGVGEKLFF.

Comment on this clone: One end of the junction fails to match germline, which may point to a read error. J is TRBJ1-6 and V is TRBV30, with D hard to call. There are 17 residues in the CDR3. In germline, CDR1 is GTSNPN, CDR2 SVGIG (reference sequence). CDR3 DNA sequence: TGTGCCTGCCTGGATGTATCGATAAGCTCCTATAATTTACCCCTCCACTTT. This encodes CACLDVSISSYNLPLHF.

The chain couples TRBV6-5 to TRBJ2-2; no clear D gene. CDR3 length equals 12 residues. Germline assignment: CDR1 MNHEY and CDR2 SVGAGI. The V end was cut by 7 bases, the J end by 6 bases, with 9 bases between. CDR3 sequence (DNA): TGTGCCAGCACTGTAGGCGCCGGGGAGCTGTTTTTT. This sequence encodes CASTVGAGELFF.

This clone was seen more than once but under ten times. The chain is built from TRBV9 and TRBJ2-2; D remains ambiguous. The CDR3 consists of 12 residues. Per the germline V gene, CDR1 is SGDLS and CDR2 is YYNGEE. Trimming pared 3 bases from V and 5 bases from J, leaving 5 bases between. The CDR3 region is CASSAVTGELFF. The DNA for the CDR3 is TGTGCCAGCAGCGCCGTTACCGGGGAGCTGTTTTTT.

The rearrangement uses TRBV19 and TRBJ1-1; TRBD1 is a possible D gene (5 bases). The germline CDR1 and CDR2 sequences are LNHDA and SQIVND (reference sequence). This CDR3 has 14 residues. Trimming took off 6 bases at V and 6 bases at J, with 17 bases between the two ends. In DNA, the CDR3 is TGTGCCAGTAGACGGGAGGGGATAGTGGCTGAAGCTTTCTTT. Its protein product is CASRREGIVAEAFF.

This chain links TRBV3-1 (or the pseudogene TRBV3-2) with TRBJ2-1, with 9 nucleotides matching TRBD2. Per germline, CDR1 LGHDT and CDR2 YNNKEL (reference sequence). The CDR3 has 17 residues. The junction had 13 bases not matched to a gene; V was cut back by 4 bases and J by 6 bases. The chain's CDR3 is CASSPLLGGGATNEQFF. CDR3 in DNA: TGTGCCAGCAGCCCCCTTTTGGGCGGGGGGGCCACCAATGAGCAGTTCTTC.

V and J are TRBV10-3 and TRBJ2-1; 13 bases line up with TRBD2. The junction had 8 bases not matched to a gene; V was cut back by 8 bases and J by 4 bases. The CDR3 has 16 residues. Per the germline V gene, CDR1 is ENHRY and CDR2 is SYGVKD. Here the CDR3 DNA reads TGTGCCATCGAGGGGACTAGCGGGAAGGGGTACAATGAGCAGTTCTTC. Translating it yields CAIEGTSGKGYNEQFF.

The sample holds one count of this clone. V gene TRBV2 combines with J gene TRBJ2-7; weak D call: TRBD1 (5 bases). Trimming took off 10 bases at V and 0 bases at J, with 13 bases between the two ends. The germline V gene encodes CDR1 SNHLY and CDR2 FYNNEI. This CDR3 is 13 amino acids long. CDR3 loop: CAIRGRVSYEQYF. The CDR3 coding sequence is TGTGCCATAAGGGGTCGGGTCTCCTACGAGCAGTACTTC.

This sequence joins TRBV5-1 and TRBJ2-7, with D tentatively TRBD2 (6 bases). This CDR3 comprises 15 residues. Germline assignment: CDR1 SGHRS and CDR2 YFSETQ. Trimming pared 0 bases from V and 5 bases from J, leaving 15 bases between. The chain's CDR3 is CASSLASVQVDEQYF. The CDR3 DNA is TGCGCCAGCAGCTTGGCTAGCGTTCAGGTCGACGAGCAGTACTTC.

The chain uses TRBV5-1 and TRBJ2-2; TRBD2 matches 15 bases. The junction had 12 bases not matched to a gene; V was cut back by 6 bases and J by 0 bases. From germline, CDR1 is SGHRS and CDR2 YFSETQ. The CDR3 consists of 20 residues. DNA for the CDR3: TGCGCCAGCACCACTTTTAGGGGACTAGCGGGGGGCTCGAACACCGGGGAGCTGTTTTTT. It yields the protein CASTTFRGLAGGSNTGELFF.

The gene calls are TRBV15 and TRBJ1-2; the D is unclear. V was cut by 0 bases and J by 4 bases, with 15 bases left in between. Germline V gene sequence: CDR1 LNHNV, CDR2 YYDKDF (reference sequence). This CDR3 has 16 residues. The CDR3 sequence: CATSRDETTPGYGYTF. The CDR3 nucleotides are TGTGCCACCAGCAGAGATGAAACCACCCCGGGCTATGGCTACACCTTC.

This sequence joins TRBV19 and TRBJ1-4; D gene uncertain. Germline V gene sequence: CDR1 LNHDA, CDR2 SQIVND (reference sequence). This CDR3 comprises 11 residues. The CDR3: CAKRWCEKLFF. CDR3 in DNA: TGTGCTAAGCGCTGGTGTGAAAAACTGTTTTTT.

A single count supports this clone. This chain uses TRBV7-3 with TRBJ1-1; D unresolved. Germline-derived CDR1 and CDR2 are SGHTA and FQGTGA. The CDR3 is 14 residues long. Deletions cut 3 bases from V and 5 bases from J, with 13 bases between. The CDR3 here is CASSLKGAGTEAFF. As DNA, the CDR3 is TGTGCCAGCAGCTTGAAGGGCGCGGGTACTGAAGCTTTCTTT.

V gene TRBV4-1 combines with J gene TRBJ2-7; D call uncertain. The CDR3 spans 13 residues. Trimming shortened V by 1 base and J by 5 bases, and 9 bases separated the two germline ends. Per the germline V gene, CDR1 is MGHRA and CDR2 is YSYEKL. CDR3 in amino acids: CASSQAGVHEQYF. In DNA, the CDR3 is TGCGCCAGCAGCCAAGCTGGGGTCCACGAGCAGTACTTC.

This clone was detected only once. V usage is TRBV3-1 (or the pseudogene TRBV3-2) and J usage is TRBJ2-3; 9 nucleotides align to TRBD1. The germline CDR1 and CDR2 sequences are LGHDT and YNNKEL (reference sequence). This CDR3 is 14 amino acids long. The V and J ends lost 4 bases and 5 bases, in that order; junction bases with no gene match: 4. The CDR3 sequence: CASSLTGGKDTQYF. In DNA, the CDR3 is TGTGCCAGCAGCCTCACAGGGGGCAAAGATACGCAGTATTTT.

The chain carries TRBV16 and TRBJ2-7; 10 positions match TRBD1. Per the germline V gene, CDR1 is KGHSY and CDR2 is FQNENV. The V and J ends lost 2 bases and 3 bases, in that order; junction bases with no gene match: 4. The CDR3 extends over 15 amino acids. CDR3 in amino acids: CASSQVRTGGYEQYF. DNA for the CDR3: TGTGCCAGCAGCCAAGTCAGGACAGGGGGCTACGAGCAGTACTTC.

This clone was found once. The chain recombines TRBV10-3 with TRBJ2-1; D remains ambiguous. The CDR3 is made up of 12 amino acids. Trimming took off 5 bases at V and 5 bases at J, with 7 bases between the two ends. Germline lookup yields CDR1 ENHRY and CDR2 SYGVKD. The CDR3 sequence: CAISFLDNEQFF. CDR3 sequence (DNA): TGTGCCATCAGTTTTCTGGACAATGAGCAGTTCTTC.

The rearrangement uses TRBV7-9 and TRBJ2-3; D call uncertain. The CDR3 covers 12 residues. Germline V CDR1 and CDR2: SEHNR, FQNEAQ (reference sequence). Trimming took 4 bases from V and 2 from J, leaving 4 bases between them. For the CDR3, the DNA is TGTGCCAGCAGCTCAGTCACAGATACGCAGTATTTT. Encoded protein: CASSSVTDTQYF.

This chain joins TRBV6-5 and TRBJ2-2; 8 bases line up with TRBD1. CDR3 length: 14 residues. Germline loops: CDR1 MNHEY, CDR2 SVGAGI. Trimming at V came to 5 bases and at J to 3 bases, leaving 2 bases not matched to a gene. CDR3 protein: CASSTGGYTGELFF. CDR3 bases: TGTGCCAGCAGTACAGGGGGGTACACCGGGGAGCTGTTTTTT.